This entry is about one T cell receptor (beta chain). As yet, its antigen is unknown. The sample belongs to a study of T cells after posttransplantation cyclophosphamide. Broader study findings: Tissue-infiltrating T cells from skin or gut overlapped little with blood T cells.

TCRdb's table, derived via immunoSEQ multiplex PCR, lists solely in-frame clones and lacks some. Of about 21,000 clones in the sample, around 98% were seen once. V gave up 2 bases and J gave up 10 bases; unmatched junction bases: 4. Germline V gene sequence: CDR1 MNHEY, CDR2 SMNVEV (reference sequence). The CDR3 is 13 residues long. The V gene is TRBV27, the J gene TRBJ2-1, with TRBD2 identical over 8 bases. This TCR came from a middle-aged man in good health, CMV-negative, and a related stem cell transplant donor. Sequencing used naive CD8+ T cells sorted from PBMCs. The chain's CDR3 is CASSLGTRREQFF. For the CDR3, the DNA is TGTGCCAGCAGTTTAGGGACTAGGAGGGAGCAGTTCTTC.